Shown below are 24 T cell receptor beta chains from a single sample sequenced in a study of early T cells in non-severe SARS-CoV-2 infection (dated by TCRdb to 2020 to 2023). The library was generated by 5' RACE. Instrument used: NextSeq 500. TCRdb's own reprocessing of the public reads used fastp at Q25 and MiXCR and kept productive beta chains. Rows are unified per CDR3 protein, each entry keeping the most common DNA and genes. In this sample the table shows 80,000 to 95,000 distinct CDR3 sequences, 12% of which occur a single time. Under 8% of the sample is taken by the ten largest. Source material: whole blood. Receptor source: an adult who was a healthcare worker with PCR-confirmed SARS-CoV-2 infection or an uninfected control (not recorded which).

There are a few counts of this clonotype. The rearrangement links TRBV12-3 or TRBV12-4 to TRBJ1-3; the D is unclear. Trimming removed 8 bases at V and 0 bases at J, with 8 bases between. The CDR3 has 13 residues. CDR3: CASGLHSGNTIYF. DNA of the CDR3: TGTGCCAGCGGGCTTCACTCTGGAAACACCATATATTTT.

This clonotype has more than one count but fewer than ten. The chain links TRBV5-1 to TRBJ2-2; TRBD1 is a possible D gene (5 bases). Trimming left V 5 bases short and J 6 bases short, with 11 bases between. Germline V CDR1 and CDR2: SGHRS, YFSETQ. The CDR3 is made up of 13 amino acids. The CDR3 DNA sequence: TGCGCCAGCAGGGGGCCTGGGGCCGGGGAGCTGTTTTTT. Residues: CASRGPGAGELFF.

This clonotype showed up just a few times. The V call is TRBV11-3, the J call TRBJ2-3; D possibly corresponds to TRBD2 (6 bases). V was shortened by 6 bases and J by 5 bases, with 15 bases between the two germline ends. The CDR3 runs to 14 residues. The germline V gene encodes CDR1 SGHNT and CDR2 YENEEA. The DNA of the CDR3 is TGTGCCAGCAGGCACCTAGCGTTAGGAGATACGCAGTATTTT. Its translation: CASRHLALGDTQYF.

The rearrangement uses TRBV28 and TRBJ2-1; 9 bases align to TRBD2. This CDR3 is 16 amino acids long. CDR1 and CDR2 from the germline V gene are MDHEN and SYDVKM. Losses at the gene ends were 2 bases for V and 9 bases for J; bases not matched to a gene: 11. CDR3 DNA sequence: TGTGCCAGCAGTTTAATCGGGCTAGCGGGGCGTGGTGAGCAGTTCTTC. Protein sequence: CASSLIGLAGRGEQFF.

A few counts support this clonotype. The CDR3 DNA is TGTGCCAGCAGTCTCTGGACTAGCCAAGAGACCCAGTACTTC. Its protein product is CASSLWTSQETQYF. The chain uses TRBV6-6 and TRBJ2-5, with TRBD2 identical over 7 bases. The V gene end was trimmed by 5 bases and the J gene end by 1 base; junction bases not matched to a gene: 4. Germline CDR1 and CDR2: MNHNY and SVGAGI (reference sequence). The CDR3 covers 14 residues.

This clonotype was found many times. This chain connects TRBV12-3 or TRBV12-4 to TRBJ2-7; tentatively, D is TRBD2 (6 bases). Trimming removed 5 bases from V and 6 bases from J, with 14 bases in between. The CDR3 has 13 amino acids. The CDR3: CASSLEEGTEQYF. CDR3 nucleotide sequence: TGTGCCAGCAGTCTTGAGGAGGGGACCGAGCAGTACTTC.

This clonotype has at least ten counts. This rearrangement joins TRBV11-2 to TRBJ2-2; TRBD2 matches 8 bases. Germline-derived CDR1 and CDR2 are SGHAT and FQNNGV. The CDR3 runs to 16 residues. V shed 7 bases, J shed 6 bases, and the junction held 13 bases outside the gene matches. CDR3 amino acids: CASTTMGLDPPGELFF. CDR3 nucleotides: TGTGCCAGCACCACGATGGGACTAGACCCACCCGGGGAGCTGTTTTTT.

This clonotype was seen more than once but under ten times. V gene TRBV3-1 combines with J gene TRBJ2-7; 9 nucleotides align to TRBD2. The CDR3 is made up of 15 amino acids. Germline V CDR1 and CDR2: LGHDT, YNNKEL (reference sequence). V shed 1 base, J shed 2 bases, and the junction held 3 bases outside the gene matches. In DNA, the CDR3 is TGTGCCAGCAGCCAAGTACTAGCGGGTCCCTACGAGCAGTACTTC. Its translation: CASSQVLAGPYEQYF.

This clonotype was observed many times. The rearrangement joins TRBV20-1 to TRBJ1-4; the D is unclear. Trimming stripped 0 bases from V and 6 bases from J, with 11 bases between. Germline lookup yields CDR1 DFQATT and CDR2 SNEGSKA (reference sequence). The CDR3 covers 14 residues. In nucleotides, the CDR3 is TGCAGTGCTAGAGATCATGGCCGGGATGAAAAACTGTTTTTT. This encodes CSARDHGRDEKLFF.

This clonotype occurred a few times. This chain joins TRBV11-3 and TRBJ2-6; no clear D. Trimming pared 5 bases from V and 2 bases from J, leaving 7 bases between. CDR1 is SGHNT, CDR2 YENEEA, per germline. The CDR3 contains 14 residues. CDR3 loop: CASSPWTGANVLTF. CDR3 in DNA: TGTGCCAGCAGCCCGTGGACTGGGGCCAACGTCCTGACTTTC.

This clonotype was counted between two and nine times. In DNA form, the CDR3 reads TGTGCCAGCAGCCGCCCGGAGGACGCCTTGCAGTTCTTC. It codes for CASSRPEDALQFF. The rearrangement uses TRBV5-4 and TRBJ2-1, with D perhaps TRBD2 (5 bases). V dropped 4 bases and J dropped 12 bases, with 17 bases sitting between them. The CDR3 sequence is 13 residues long. In germline, CDR1 is SGHNT, CDR2 YYREEE (reference sequence). The full variable domain, its missing parts supplied by reference TRBV5-4 and TRBJ2-1, is ETGVTQSPTHLIKTRGQQVTLRCSSQSGHNTVSWYQQALGQGPQFIFQYYREEENGRGNFPPRFSGLQFPNYSSELNVNALELDDSALYLCASSRPEDALQFFGPGTRLTVL.

As to this clonotype: One junction end disagrees with the germline gene, perhaps due to a read error. V usage is TRBV15 and J usage is TRBJ2-5; D assignment may be TRBD1 or TRBD2 (5 bases each). Germline loops: CDR1 LNHNV, CDR2 YYDKDF (reference sequence). The length of the CDR3 is 15 residues. Written as DNA, the CDR3 is TGTGTCACCAGCAGAGATTTGGGACCCCAAGAGACCCAGTACTTC. Amino acids: CVTSRDLGPQETQYF.

The V and J genes are TRBV7-2 and TRBJ1-1, with no clear D. This CDR3 has 15 residues. The germline V gene has CDR1 SGHTA and CDR2 FQGNSA. V was shortened by 1 base and J by 0 bases, with 9 bases between the two germline ends. The CDR3 DNA is TGTGCCAGCAGCTTAGTGGTCGGCTTGAACACTGAAGCTTTCTTT. Protein sequence: CASSLVVGLNTEAFF.

The V call is TRBV14, the J call TRBJ2-7; tentative D call: TRBD2 (6 bases). The CDR3 is 15 residues long. Germline loops: CDR1 SGHDN, CDR2 FVKESK. The germline V and J ends were trimmed by 0 bases and 3 bases, with 12 bases remaining between them. The CDR3 loop reads CASSQDGGTHYEQYF. The CDR3 region has the DNA TGTGCCAGCAGCCAAGATGGGGGGACCCACTACGAGCAGTACTTC.

The rearrangement joins TRBV9 to TRBJ2-7; 9 nucleotides line up with TRBD2. The germline CDR1 and CDR2 sequences are SGDLS and YYNGEE. CDR3 length: 15 amino acids. J was trimmed by 5 bases and V by 1 base; bases with no gene match: 7. CDR3 in amino acids: CASSVRAGGRDEQYF. The CDR3 DNA sequence: TGTGCCAGCAGCGTACGAGCGGGAGGTAGGGACGAGCAGTACTTC.

This sequence joins TRBV7-3 and TRBJ2-3, with D unresolved. Germline values: CDR1 SGHTA, CDR2 FQGTGA. V dropped 2 bases and J dropped 3 bases, with 3 bases sitting between them. CDR3 length: 12 amino acids. This CDR3 reads CASSLPTDTQYF. CDR3 bases: TGTGCCAGCAGCTTACCTACAGATACGCAGTATTTT.

The chain employs TRBV6-5 and TRBJ1-1; 8 nucleotides align to TRBD1. CDR3 length: 15 amino acids. Germline CDR1 reads MNHEY; CDR2 reads SVGAGI. With V trimmed by 2 bases and J by 3 bases, 5 bases remained unmatched. The CDR3 loop is CASSYIGQGDTEAFF. In DNA form, the CDR3 reads TGTGCCAGCAGTTACATAGGACAGGGAGACACTGAAGCTTTCTTT.

This clonotype was seen more than once but under ten times. For the CDR3, the DNA is TGCGCCAGCAGCTTTGGACAGCGGAACAATAATTCACCCCTCCACTTT. This gives the protein CASSFGQRNNNSPLHF. This rearrangement joins TRBV5-1 to TRBJ1-6; D is perhaps TRBD1 (6 bases). This CDR3 has 16 residues. The germline V and J ends were trimmed by 2 bases and 5 bases, with 14 bases remaining between them. Germline V CDR1 and CDR2: SGHRS, YFSETQ.

This clonotype occurred many times. The chain combines TRBV5-6 with TRBJ2-5; D remains ambiguous. Germline CDR1 SGHDT, CDR2 YYEEEE. Trimming took 3 bases from V and 1 from J, leaving 10 bases between them. The CDR3 covers 14 residues. DNA of the CDR3: TGTGCCAGCAGCTGGACGACCATCCAAGAGACCCAGTACTTC. Amino acids: CASSWTTIQETQYF.

This chain uses TRBV7-2 with TRBJ1-6; a possible D gene is TRBD1 (5 bases). This CDR3 has 14 residues. Germline CDR1 reads SGHTA; CDR2 reads FQGNSA. Trimming took 0 bases from V and 9 from J, leaving 9 bases between them. The CDR3 sequence: CASSLAGGSSPLHF. Here the CDR3 DNA reads TGTGCCAGCAGCTTAGCGGGGGGAAGTTCACCCCTCCACTTT.

Points on this clonotype: Given a much more abundant clone one base away, this may be a read error. Here the CDR3 reads CSVHSGSGLEQYF. CDR3 nucleotides: TGCAGTGTCCATAGCGGGAGTGGTCTCGAGCAGTACTTC. V and J are TRBV20-1 and TRBJ2-7, with 9 bases identical to TRBD2. The CDR3 contains 13 residues. V dropped 7 bases and J dropped 6; count of bases not matched to a gene: 10. Germline V gene lookup returns CDR1 DFQATT and CDR2 SNEGSKA (reference sequence).

This clonotype was found many times. The rearrangement uses TRBV7-9 and TRBJ1-6; no reliable D call. The CDR3 extends over 12 amino acids. Germline V gene sequence: CDR1 SEHNR, CDR2 FQNEAQ (reference sequence). V shed 10 bases and J shed 5 bases, with 9 bases lying between them. The CDR3 protein is CATASDNSPLHF. The CDR3 DNA follows: TGTGCCACCGCCTCGGATAATTCACCCCTCCACTTT.

This clonotype was detected only a few times. This chain links TRBV4-2 with TRBJ2-1, with TRBD1 as a possible D gene (6 bases). CDR3 length: 14 residues. Trimming removed 3 bases at V and 8 bases at J, with 14 bases between. The germline gives CDR1 LGHNA, CDR2 YNFKEQ. CDR3 nucleotide sequence: TGTGCCAGCAGCCACCCCATACAGGGCGATGAGCAGTTCTTC. Residues: CASSHPIQGDEQFF.

In its sample, this clonotype was seen a few times. The gene calls are TRBV20-1 and TRBJ2-7, with D unresolved. Germline-derived CDR1 and CDR2 are DFQATT and SNEGSKA (reference sequence). The CDR3 sequence is 15 residues long. Trimming left V 1 base short and J 2 bases short, with 15 bases between. The CDR3 region is CSARVSQTGAYEQYF. The CDR3 DNA reads as TGCAGTGCTAGAGTTTCTCAGACGGGCGCCTACGAGCAGTACTTC.